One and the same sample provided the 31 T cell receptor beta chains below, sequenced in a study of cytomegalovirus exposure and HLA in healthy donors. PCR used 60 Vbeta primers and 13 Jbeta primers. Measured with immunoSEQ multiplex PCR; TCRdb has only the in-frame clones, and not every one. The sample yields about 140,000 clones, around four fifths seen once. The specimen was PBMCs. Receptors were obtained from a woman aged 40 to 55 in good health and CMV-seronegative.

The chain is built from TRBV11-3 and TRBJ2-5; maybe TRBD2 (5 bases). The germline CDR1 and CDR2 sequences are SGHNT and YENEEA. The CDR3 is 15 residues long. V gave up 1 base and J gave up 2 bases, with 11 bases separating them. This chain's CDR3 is CASSLAPGVQETQYF. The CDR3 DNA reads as TGTGCCAGCAGCTTAGCTCCCGGGGTTCAAGAGACCCAGTACTTC. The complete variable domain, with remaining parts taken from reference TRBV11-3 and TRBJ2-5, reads EAGVVQSPRYKIIEKKQPVAFWCNPISGHNTLYWYLQNLGQGPELLIRYENEEAVDDSQLPKDRFSAERLKGVDSTLKIQPAELGDSAVYLCASSLAPGVQETQYFGPGTRLLVL.

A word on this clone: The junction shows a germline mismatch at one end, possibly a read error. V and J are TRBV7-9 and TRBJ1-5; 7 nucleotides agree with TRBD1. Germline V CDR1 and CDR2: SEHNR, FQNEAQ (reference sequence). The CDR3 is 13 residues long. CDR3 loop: CSSSGQVNQPQHF. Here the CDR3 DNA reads TGTTCCAGCAGCGGACAGGTGAACCAGCCCCAGCATTTT.

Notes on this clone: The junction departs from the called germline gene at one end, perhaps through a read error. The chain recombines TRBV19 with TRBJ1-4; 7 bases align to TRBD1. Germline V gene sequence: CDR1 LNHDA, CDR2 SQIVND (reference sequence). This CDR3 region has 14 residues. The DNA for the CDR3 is TGTGCCAGTAGTTTAGACAGGGTCGGTGAAAAACTGTTTTTT. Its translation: CASSLDRVGEKLFF. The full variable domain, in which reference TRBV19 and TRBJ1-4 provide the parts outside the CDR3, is DGGITQSPKYLFRKEGQNVTLSCEQNLNHDAMYWYRQDPGQGLRLIYYSQIVNDFQKGDIAEGYSVSREKKESFPLTVTSAQKNPTAFYLCASSLDRVGEKLFFGSGTQLSVL.

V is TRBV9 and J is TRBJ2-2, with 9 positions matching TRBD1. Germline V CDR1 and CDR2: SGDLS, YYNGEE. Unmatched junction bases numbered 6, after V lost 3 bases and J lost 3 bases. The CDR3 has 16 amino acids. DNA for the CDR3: TGTGCCAGCAGCGCAGGGACAGGGATATACACCGGGGAGCTGTTTTTT. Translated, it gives CASSAGTGIYTGELFF.

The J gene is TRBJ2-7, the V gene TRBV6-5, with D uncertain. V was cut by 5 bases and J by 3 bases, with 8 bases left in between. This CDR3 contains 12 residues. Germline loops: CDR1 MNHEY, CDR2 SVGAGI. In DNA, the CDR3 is TGTGCCAGCAGTCCGAGCGACTACGAGCAGTACTTC. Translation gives CASSPSDYEQYF.

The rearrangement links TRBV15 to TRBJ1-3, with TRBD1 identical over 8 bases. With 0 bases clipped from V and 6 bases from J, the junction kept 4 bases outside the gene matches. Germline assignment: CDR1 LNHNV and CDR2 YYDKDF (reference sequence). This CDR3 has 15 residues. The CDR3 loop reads CATSREAQGANTIYF. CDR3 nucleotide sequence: TGTGCCACCAGCAGAGAGGCCCAGGGGGCAAACACCATATATTTT. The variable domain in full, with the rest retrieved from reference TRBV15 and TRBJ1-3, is DAMVIQNPRYQVTQFGKPVTLSCSQTLNHNVMYWYQQKSSQAPKLLFHYYDKDFNNEADTPDNFQSRRPNTSFCFLDIRSPGLGDTAMYLCATSREAQGANTIYFGEGSWLTVV.

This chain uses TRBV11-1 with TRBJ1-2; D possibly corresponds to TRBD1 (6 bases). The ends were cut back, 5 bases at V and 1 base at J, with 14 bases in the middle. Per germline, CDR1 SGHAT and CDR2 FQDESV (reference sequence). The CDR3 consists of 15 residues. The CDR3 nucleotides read TGTGCCAGCAGCCAGGGGCGTGGGTTTAACTATGGCTACACCTTC. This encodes CASSQGRGFNYGYTF.

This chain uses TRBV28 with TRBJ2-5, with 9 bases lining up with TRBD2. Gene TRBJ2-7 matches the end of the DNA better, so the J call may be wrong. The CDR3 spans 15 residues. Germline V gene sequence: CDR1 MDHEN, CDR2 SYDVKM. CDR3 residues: CASRPGGGATYEQYF. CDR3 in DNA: TGTGCCAGCAGGCCAGGCGGGGGGGCAACCTACGAGCAGTACTTC.

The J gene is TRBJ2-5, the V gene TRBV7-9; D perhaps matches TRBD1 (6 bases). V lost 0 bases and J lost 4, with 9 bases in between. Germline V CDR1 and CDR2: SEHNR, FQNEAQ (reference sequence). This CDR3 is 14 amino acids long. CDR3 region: CASSLAKGGETQYF. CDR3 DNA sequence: TGTGCCAGCAGCTTAGCGAAAGGGGGAGAGACCCAGTACTTC.

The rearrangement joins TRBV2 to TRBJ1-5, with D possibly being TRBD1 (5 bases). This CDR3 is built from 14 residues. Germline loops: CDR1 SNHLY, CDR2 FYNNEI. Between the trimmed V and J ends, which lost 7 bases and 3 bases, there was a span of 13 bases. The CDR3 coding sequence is TGTGCCAGCAATCAGGGAAGATACAATCAGCCCCAGCATTTT. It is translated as CASNQGRYNQPQHF.

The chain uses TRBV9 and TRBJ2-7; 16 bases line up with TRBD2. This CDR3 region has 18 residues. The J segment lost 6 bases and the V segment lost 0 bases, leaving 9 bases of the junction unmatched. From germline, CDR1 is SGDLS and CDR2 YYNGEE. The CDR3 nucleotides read TGTGCCAGCAGCGTAGCGGGACTAGCGGGAGGGCCCCAATCCGAGCAGTACTTC. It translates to CASSVAGLAGGPQSEQYF.

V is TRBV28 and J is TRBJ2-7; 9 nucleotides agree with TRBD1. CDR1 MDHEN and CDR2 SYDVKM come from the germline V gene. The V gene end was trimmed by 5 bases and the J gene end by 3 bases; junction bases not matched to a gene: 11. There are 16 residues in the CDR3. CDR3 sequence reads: CASSIGGGQGIYEQYF. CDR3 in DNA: TGTGCCAGCAGTATTGGCGGAGGACAGGGGATCTACGAGCAGTACTTC.

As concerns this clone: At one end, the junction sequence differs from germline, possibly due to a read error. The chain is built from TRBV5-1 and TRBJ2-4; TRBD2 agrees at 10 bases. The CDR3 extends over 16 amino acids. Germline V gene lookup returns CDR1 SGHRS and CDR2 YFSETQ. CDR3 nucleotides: TGCGCCAGCAACTTGGAAGCGGGAGGGCCCAAAAACATTCAGTACTTC. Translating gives CASNLEAGGPKNIQYF.

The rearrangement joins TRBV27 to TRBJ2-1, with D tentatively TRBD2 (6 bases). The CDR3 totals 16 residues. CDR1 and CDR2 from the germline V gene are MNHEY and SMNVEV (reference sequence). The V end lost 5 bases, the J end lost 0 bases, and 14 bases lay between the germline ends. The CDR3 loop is CASSTRDWSSYNEQFF. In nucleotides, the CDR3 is TGTGCCAGCAGTACCCGGGACTGGAGCTCCTACAATGAGCAGTTCTTC.

The CDR3 sequence is CAISKNPGQLDPYEQYF. The CDR3 DNA is TGTGCCATCAGTAAGAACCCGGGACAGCTCGATCCCTACGAGCAGTACTTC. The chain uses TRBV10-3 and TRBJ2-7, with 7 bases matching TRBD1. The CDR3 loop spans 17 amino acids. Germline V gives CDR1 ENHRY, CDR2 SYGVKD. With V trimmed by 5 bases and J by 2 bases, 15 bases remained unmatched.

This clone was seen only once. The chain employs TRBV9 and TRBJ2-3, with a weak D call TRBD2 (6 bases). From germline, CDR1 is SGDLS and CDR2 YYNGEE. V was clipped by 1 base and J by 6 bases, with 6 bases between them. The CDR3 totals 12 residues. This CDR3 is CASSVLADTQYF. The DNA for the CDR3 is TGTGCCAGCAGCGTACTAGCGGATACGCAGTATTTT.

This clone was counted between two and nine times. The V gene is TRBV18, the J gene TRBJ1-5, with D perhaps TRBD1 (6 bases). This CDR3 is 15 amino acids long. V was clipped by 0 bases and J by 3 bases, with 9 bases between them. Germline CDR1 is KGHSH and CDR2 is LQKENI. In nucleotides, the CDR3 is TGTGCCAGCTCACCACCTGGGACATCCAATCAGCCCCAGCATTTT. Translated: CASSPPGTSNQPQHF.

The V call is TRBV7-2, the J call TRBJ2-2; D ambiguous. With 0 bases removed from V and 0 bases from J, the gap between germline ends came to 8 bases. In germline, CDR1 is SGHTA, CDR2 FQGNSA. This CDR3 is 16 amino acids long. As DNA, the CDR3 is TGTGCCAGCAGCTTAGCCCGGTTGGCGAACACCGGGGAGCTGTTTTTT. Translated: CASSLARLANTGELFF.

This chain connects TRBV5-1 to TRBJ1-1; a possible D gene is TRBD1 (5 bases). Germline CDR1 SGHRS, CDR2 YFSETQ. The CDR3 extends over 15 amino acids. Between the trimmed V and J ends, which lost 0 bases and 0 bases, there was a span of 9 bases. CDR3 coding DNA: TGCGCCAGCAGCTTGGGACAGATCATGAACACTGAAGCTTTCTTT. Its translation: CASSLGQIMNTEAFF.

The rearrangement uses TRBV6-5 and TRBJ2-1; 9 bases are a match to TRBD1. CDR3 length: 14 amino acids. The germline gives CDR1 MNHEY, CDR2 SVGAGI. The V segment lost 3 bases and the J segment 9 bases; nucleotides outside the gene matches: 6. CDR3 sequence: CASSYYRGRVEQFF. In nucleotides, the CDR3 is TGTGCCAGCAGTTATTACAGGGGGCGCGTTGAGCAGTTCTTC.

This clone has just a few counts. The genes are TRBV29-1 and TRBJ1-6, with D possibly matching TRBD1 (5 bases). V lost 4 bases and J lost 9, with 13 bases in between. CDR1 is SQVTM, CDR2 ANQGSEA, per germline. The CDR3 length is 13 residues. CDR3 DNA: TGCAGCGTTGCGATAGGGGAAGGTTCACCCCTCCACTTT. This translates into CSVAIGEGSPLHF.

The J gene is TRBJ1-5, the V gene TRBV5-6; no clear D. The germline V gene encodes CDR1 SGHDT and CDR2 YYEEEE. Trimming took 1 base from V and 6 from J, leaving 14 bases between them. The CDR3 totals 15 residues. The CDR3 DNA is TGTGCCAGCAGCTTGTTGGGCCGAGTGGCTCAGCCCCAGCATTTT. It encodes CASSLLGRVAQPQHF.

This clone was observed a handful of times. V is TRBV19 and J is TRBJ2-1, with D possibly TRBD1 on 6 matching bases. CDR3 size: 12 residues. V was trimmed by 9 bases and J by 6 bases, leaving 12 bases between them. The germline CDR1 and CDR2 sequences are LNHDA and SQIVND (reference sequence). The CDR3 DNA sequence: TGTGCCAGAAACGGACAGTTCAATGAGCAGTTCTTC. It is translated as CARNGQFNEQFF.

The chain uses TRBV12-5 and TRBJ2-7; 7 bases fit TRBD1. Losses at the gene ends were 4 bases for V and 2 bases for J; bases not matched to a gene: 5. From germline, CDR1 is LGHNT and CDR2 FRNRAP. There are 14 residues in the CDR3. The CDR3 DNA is TGTGCTAGTGGTTCTGGACAGGTACCCTACGAGCAGTACTTC. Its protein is CASGSGQVPYEQYF.

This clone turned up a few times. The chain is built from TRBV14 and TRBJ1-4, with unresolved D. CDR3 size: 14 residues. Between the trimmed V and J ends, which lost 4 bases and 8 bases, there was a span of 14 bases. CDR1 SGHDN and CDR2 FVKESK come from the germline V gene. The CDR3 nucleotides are TGTGCCAGCAGCCGAATTGTTCGAGGGGAAAAACTGTTTTTT. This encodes CASSRIVRGEKLFF.

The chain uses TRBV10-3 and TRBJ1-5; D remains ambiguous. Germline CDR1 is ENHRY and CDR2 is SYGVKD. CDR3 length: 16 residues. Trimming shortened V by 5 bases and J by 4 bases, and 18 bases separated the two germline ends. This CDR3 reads CAISRETPRLNQPQHF. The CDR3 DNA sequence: TGTGCCATCAGTAGGGAGACCCCGCGCTTAAATCAGCCCCAGCATTTT.

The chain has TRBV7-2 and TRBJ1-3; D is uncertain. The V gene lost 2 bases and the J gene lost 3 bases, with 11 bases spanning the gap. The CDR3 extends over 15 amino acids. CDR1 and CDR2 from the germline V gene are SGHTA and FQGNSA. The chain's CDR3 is CASSLLTDLGNTIYF. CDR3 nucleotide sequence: TGTGCCAGCAGCTTACTTACAGACCTTGGAAACACCATATATTTT.

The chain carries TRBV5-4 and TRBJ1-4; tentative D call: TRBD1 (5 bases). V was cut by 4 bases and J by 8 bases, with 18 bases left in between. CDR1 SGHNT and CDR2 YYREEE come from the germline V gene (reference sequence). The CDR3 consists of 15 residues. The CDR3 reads CASSVGLTNQEKLFF. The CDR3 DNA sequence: TGTGCCAGCAGCGTGGGACTGACGAATCAGGAAAAACTGTTTTTT. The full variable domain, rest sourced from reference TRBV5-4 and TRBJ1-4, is ETGVTQSPTHLIKTRGQQVTLRCSSQSGHNTVSWYQQALGQGPQFIFQYYREEENGRGNFPPRFSGLQFPNYSSELNVNALELDDSALYLCASSVGLTNQEKLFFGSGTQLSVL.

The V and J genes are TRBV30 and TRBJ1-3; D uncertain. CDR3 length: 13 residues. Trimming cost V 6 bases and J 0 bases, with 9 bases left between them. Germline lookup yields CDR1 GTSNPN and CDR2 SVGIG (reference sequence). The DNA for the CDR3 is TGTGCCTGCGTAACGGGCTCTGGAAACACCATATATTTT. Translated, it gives CACVTGSGNTIYF.

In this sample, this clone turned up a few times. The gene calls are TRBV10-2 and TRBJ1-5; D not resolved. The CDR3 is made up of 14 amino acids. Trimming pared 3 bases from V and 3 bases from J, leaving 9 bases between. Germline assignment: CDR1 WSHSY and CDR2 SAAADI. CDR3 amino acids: CASSDERHNQPQHF. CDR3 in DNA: TGCGCCAGCAGTGATGAACGACACAATCAGCCCCAGCATTTT.

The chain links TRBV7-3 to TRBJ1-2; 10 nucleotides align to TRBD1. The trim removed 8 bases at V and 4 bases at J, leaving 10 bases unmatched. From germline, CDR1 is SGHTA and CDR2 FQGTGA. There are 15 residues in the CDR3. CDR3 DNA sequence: TGTGCCAGCGGAACGGGGACAGGGGCTGGCTATGGCTACACCTTC. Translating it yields CASGTGTGAGYGYTF.